Reported below is one TCR beta chain. TCRdb reanalyzed the 5' RACE reads, giving one entry per CDR3 protein sequence and no DNA. Recorded here are 550,000 or so distinct CDR3 sequences; the top ten clones represent less than 4.5%. In germline, CDR1 is DFQATT, CDR2 SNEGSKA (reference sequence). The length of the CDR3 is 14 residues. This entry comes from a study of T cells expressing NK-cell markers. Material for sequencing was blood T cells: a sorted CD56 or NKG2C T cell subset, CD4+ or CD8+ T cells, or bulk PBMC T cells (not recorded which). The J gene is TRBJ2-3, the V gene TRBV20-1; TCRdb's assignment of TRBD1 cannot be checked, as there is no DNA. This receptor was identified in a man between 18 and 35 years old in good health. This chain's CDR3 is CSARVAQGANTQYF.